In its sample, the clone carrying this T cell receptor (beta chain) was seen a few times. Germline CDR1 is LGHDT and CDR2 is YNNKEL (reference sequence). The CDR3 has 17 residues. V lost 0 bases and J lost 6; bases outside the gene matches: 9. Original analysis: Nucleated cell counts were estimated from reference gene primer amplification. Produced via immunoSEQ multiplex PCR; TCRdb's table is partial and in-frame only. V and J calls and clone size are those listed in that table; D and trimming were worked out from the DNA. This repertoire shows a few hundred thousand clones, more than 85% found once; its top ten account for about 0.93%. This entry belongs to a study of blood T cell repertoires in COVID-19. Participants were aged roughly 18 to 95 years, lived in about two dozen US areas, and enrolled virtually. Participant-reported clinical history was the basis for cohort assignment.

The clonotype comes from a young woman who had recovered from COVID-19. Sequencing used PBMCs or T cells enriched from blood (not recorded which). The V call is TRBV3-1 (or the pseudogene TRBV3-2), the J call TRBJ2-1; 9 bases align to TRBD2. Here the CDR3 reads CASSQDSGGGAPNEQFF. CDR3 in DNA: TGTGCCAGCAGCCAAGATTCCGGCGGGGGGGCCCCCAATGAGCAGTTCTTC.